These T cell receptor beta chains were read from a single sample in a study of blood T cell repertoires in COVID-19. The table came from immunoSEQ multiplex PCR; TCRdb's copy has only in-frame clones and leaves some out. This table has about 380,000 clones, roughly 77% appearing once. Sequencing was performed on peripheral blood. The receptors derive from a human donor with acute or convalescent COVID-19. The donor label of this sample is uncertain. Each CDR3 is given with its conserved first and last residue. The D gene is left open where the match is weak. A clone size is listed for some rows: how often the clone was seen (once, few, many), or a class if it is expanded.

>.|TRBV5-1|.|TRBJ2-1
CASSLGRLYNEQFF
TGCGCCAGCAGCTTGGGGAGGTTATACAATGAGCAGTTCTTC
>TRBD1|TRBV18|.|TRBJ1-2
CASSPTGQLYGYTF
TGTGCCAGCTCACCGACGGGACAGCTCTATGGCTACACCTTC
>TRBD1|TRBV2|.|TRBJ2-3
CASRTTGGLTDTQYF
TGTGCCAGCAGAACGACAGGGGGCTTAACAGATACGCAGTATTTT
>TRBD1|TRBV19|.|TRBJ2-6
CASSIPGQVGSGANVLTF
TGTGCCAGTAGTATTCCGGGACAGGTAGGCTCTGGGGCCAACGTCCTGACTTTC
>TRBD1|TRBV7-8|.|TRBJ2-2
CASSSDSRGRSTGELFF
TGTGCCAGCAGCTCAGACTCTAGGGGGCGGAGCACCGGGGAGCTGTTTTTT
>.|TRBV5-1|.|TRBJ1-2
CASSLWAASYGYTF
TGCGCCAGCAGCTTGTGGGCAGCCTCCTATGGCTACACCTTC
>TRBD1|TRBV3-1/TRBV3-2|.|TRBJ1-1
CASSPTDRGATEAFF
TGTGCCAGCAGCCCTACCGACAGGGGGGCCACTGAAGCTTTCTTT
>.|TRBV5-1|.|TRBJ2-1
CASSWGDRDSYNEQFF
TGCGCCAGCAGCTGGGGGGACCGGGACAGCTACAATGAGCAGTTCTTC
>.|TRBV18|.|TRBJ1-2
CASSPLGGGSPNYGYTF
TGTGCCAGCTCACCACTCGGGGGTGGGAGCCCTAACTATGGCTACACCTTC
>TRBD1|TRBV2|.|TRBJ1-2
CASSDRQGGGYTF
TGTGCCAGCAGTGATCGGCAGGGGGGTGGCTACACCTTC
>TRBD1|TRBV19|.|TRBJ1-1
CASSHRGNTEAFF
TGTGCCAGTTCCCACAGGGGGAACACTGAAGCTTTCTTT
>.|TRBV19|.|TRBJ2-5
CASSMNKETQYF
TGTGCCAGTAGTATGAACAAAGAGACCCAGTACTTC
>.|TRBV12-3/TRBV12-4|.|TRBJ2-3
CATKEQLRDTQYF
TGTGCCACCAAGGAACAGCTTCGGGATACGCAGTATTTT
>.|TRBV2|.|TRBJ1-4
CASSDRQFNEKLFF
TGTGCCAGCAGTGACCGACAGTTTAATGAAAAACTGTTTTTT
>.|TRBV11-2|.|TRBJ2-7
CASRFTSAVIYEQYF
TGTGCCAGCAGATTTACATCCGCGGTGATCTACGAGCAGTACTTC
>TRBD1|TRBV19|.|TRBJ1-6
CASKKQGPNSPLHF
TGTGCCAGTAAAAAACAGGGGCCGAATTCACCCCTCCACTTT
>.|TRBV7-9|.|TRBJ2-7
CASSFKTYEQYF
TGTGCCAGCAGCTTCAAAACCTACGAGCAGTACTTC
>.|TRBV5-6|.|TRBJ1-1
CASSFQDSREAFF
TGTGCCAGCAGCTTCCAGGATTCCCGTGAAGCTTTCTTT
>TRBD2|TRBV19|.|TRBJ2-1
CASSLSGSSYNEQFF
TGTGCCAGTAGTCTTAGCGGGAGCTCCTACAATGAGCAGTTCTTC
>TRBD2|TRBV19|.|TRBJ2-7
CASAGGGREQYF
TGTGCCAGTGCGGGGGGTGGCCGCGAGCAGTACTTC
>TRBD2|TRBV7-7|.|TRBJ2-2
CASSLVPSGGTGELFF
TGTGCCAGCAGCTTAGTACCTAGCGGAGGCACCGGGGAGCTGTTTTTT
>TRBD1|TRBV2|.|TRBJ2-7
CASSSTTGYEQYF
TGTGCCAGCAGTTCCACGACAGGGTACGAGCAGTACTTC
>.|TRBV12-3/TRBV12-4|.|TRBJ1-2
CASSLGGRGAF
TGTGCCAGCAGTTTAGGGGGCAGAGGCGCCTTC
>.|TRBV6-6|.|TRBJ2-7
CASSYSKGDNSYEQYF
TGTGCCAGCAGTTACTCGAAAGGGGACAACTCCTACGAGCAGTACTTC
>.|TRBV7-2|.|TRBJ1-5
CASSLVGHDSNQPQHF
TGTGCCAGCAGCTTAGTAGGACATGATAGCAATCAGCCCCAGCATTTT
>TRBD1|TRBV20-1|.|TRBJ2-7
CSASLTGGYEQYF
TGCAGTGCTAGTCTTACAGGGGGCTACGAGCAGTACTTC
>TRBD1|TRBV5-1|.|TRBJ1-2
CASSFRDRDGSGYTF
TGCGCCAGCAGCTTCCGGGACAGGGACGGGTCTGGCTACACCTTC
>.|TRBV7-9|.|TRBJ2-3
CASSLFTGTDTQYF
TGTGCCAGCAGCTTATTTACGGGCACAGATACGCAGTATTTT
>TRBD1|TRBV7-9|.|TRBJ2-7
CASSTPGTGRDGQYF
TGTGCCAGCAGCACGCCCGGGACAGGGAGGGATGGGCAGTACTTC
>TRBD1|TRBV10-2|.|TRBJ1-2
CASSDLTGSYGYTF
TGCGCCAGCAGTGATTTGACAGGGAGCTATGGCTACACCTTC
>TRBD1|TRBV27|few|TRBJ2-7
CASSFLGTGWYEQYF
TGTGCCAGCAGTTTTTTAGGGACAGGGTGGTACGAGCAGTACTTC
>TRBD2|TRBV11-2|once|TRBJ2-5
CASSPPGLLEQETQYF
TGTGCCAGCAGCCCCCCGGGACTACTAGAACAAGAGACCCAGTACTTC
>.|TRBV6-6|.|TRBJ2-3
CASTARQTDTQYF
TGTGCCAGCACGGCCCGACAAACAGATACGCAGTATTTT
>.|TRBV7-2|few|TRBJ1-1
CASSLGGGVNTEAFF
TGTGCCAGCAGCTTAGGAGGGGGGGTGAACACTGAAGCTTTCTTT
>TRBD1|TRBV3-1/TRBV3-2|.|TRBJ2-2
CASRMTGGAWSTGELFF
TGTGCCAGCAGGATGACAGGGGGCGCATGGTCCACCGGGGAGCTGTTTTTT
>.|TRBV19|.|TRBJ2-3
CASRQTSTDTQYF
TGTGCCAGCCGTCAGACTAGCACAGATACGCAGTATTTT
>TRBD2|TRBV7-2|.|TRBJ2-1
CASSSGLAGEQFF
TGTGCCAGCAGCTCGGGACTAGCGGGTGAGCAGTTCTTC
>TRBD2|TRBV29-1|.|TRBJ2-1
CSAIPGTSGRHEQFF
TGCAGCGCCATCCCCGGGACTAGCGGGAGACATGAGCAGTTCTTC
>TRBD1|TRBV4-1|.|TRBJ1-3
CASSQSRTGVGNTIYF
TGCGCCAGCAGCCAATCCCGAACAGGGGTCGGAAACACCATATATTTT
>TRBD1|TRBV29-1|.|TRBJ1-1
CSVGQGIDEAFF
TGCAGCGTGGGACAGGGGATCGATGAAGCTTTCTTT
>.|TRBV2|.|TRBJ2-6
CASSPSSGANVLTF
TGTGCCAGCAGTCCTAGCTCTGGGGCCAACGTCCTGACTTTC
>.|TRBV7-9|.|TRBJ2-7
CASSLGGPLLYEQYF
TGTGCCAGCAGCTTAGGAGGGCCTTTACTCTACGAGCAGTACTTC
>.|TRBV30|.|TRBJ1-1
CAWVGAYNTEAFF
TGTGCCTGGGTAGGGGCGTATAACACTGAAGCTTTCTTT
>TRBD1|TRBV18|.|TRBJ1-4
CASSPNGDRENEKLFF
TGTGCCAGCTCACCAAACGGAGACAGGGAGAATGAAAAACTGTTTTTT
>TRBD1|TRBV9|.|TRBJ1-4
CASSVSLGRTGDEKLFF
TGTGCCAGCAGCGTCTCTCTGGGCAGGACAGGGGACGAAAAACTGTTTTTT
>TRBD1|TRBV5-4|.|TRBJ1-2
CASTRVGTGANYGYTF
TGTGCCAGCACTCGCGTGGGGACAGGCGCCAACTATGGCTACACCTTC
>TRBD1|TRBV11-2|.|TRBJ2-1
CASSFLGQGGYSEQFF
TGTGCCAGCAGCTTCCTCGGACAGGGAGGTTATAGTGAGCAGTTCTTC
>.|TRBV14|few|TRBJ1-2
CASSRQSHYGYTF
TGTGCCAGCAGCAGACAGTCGCATTATGGCTACACCTTC
>.|TRBV30|.|TRBJ1-2
CAWIRQIGGRSGYTF
TGTGCCTGGATCCGACAGATAGGGGGACGCTCGGGCTACACCTTC
>.|TRBV5-6|.|TRBJ2-5
CASSLFGGKGQETQYF
TGTGCCAGCAGCTTGTTCGGGGGTAAGGGGCAAGAGACCCAGTACTTC
>TRBD1|TRBV7-9|.|TRBJ2-7
CASSLEGGAKHEQYF
TGTGCCAGCAGCTTAGAAGGGGGCGCAAAGCACGAGCAGTACTTC
>TRBD1|TRBV14|few|TRBJ2-7
CASSPVDRGYEQYF
TGTGCCAGCAGCCCCGTAGACAGGGGCTACGAGCAGTACTTC
>.|TRBV5-1|.|TRBJ2-2
CASSLLTATNTGELFF
TGCGCCAGCAGCTTGCTGACAGCCACGAACACCGGGGAGCTGTTTTTT